A single sample gave rise to the 8 T cell receptor beta chains below, sequenced in a study of Ad26.COV2.S vaccination and SARS-CoV-2 variants. Treatment described: about 20 received Ad26.COV2.S at low or high dose, single or two shots; 5 received placebo; per-sample allocation not given. Sampling was done on day 63 after the first vaccine or placebo injection. Libraries were prepared by immunoSEQ multiplex PCR; TCRdb keeps only in-frame clonotypes and omits some of them. The data show 350,000 to 450,000 clones, with roughly 91% seen just once and 3.4% held by the top ten. The material sequenced was peripheral blood, taken in a trial of Ad26.COV2.S vaccine versus placebo. Source of these receptors: a person aged 18-65 years who received the Ad26.COV2.S COVID-19 vaccine or a placebo.

The chain uses TRBV5-1 and TRBJ1-2, with 7 nucleotides matching TRBD1. The germline gives CDR1 SGHRS, CDR2 YFSETQ. The CDR3 is 13 amino acids. V lost 4 bases and J lost 4; bases outside the gene matches: 4. CDR3 DNA: TGCGCCAGCAGCGTGGGACAGACCTATGGCTACACCTTC. It encodes CASSVGQTYGYTF.

This CDR3 is CASSLSSDLYNEQFF. Written as DNA, the CDR3 is TGCGCCAGCAGCTTGTCTAGCGACCTTTACAATGAGCAGTTCTTC. The genes are TRBV5-1 and TRBJ2-1; TRBD2 might be the D (6 bases). Germline V CDR1 and CDR2: SGHRS, YFSETQ. Trimming stripped 1 base from V and 4 bases from J, with 12 bases between. This CDR3 comprises 15 residues. Combining the CDR3 with reference TRBV5-1 and TRBJ2-1 gives the whole variable domain KAGVTQTPRYLIKTRGQQVTLSCSPISGHRSVSWYQQTPGQGLQFLFEYFSETQRNKGNFPGRFSGRQFSNSRSEMNVSTLELGDSALYLCASSLSSDLYNEQFFGPGTRLTVL.

This chain uses TRBV9 with TRBJ2-7; 7 positions agree with TRBD2. Germline assignment: CDR1 SGDLS and CDR2 YYNGEE. The V gene end was trimmed by 0 bases and the J gene end by 6 bases; junction bases not matched to a gene: 6. The CDR3 covers 14 residues. For the CDR3, the DNA is TGTGCCAGCAGCGTAGCTTCACTAGCGACCGAGCAGTACTTC. This translates into CASSVASLATEQYF.

The CDR3 nucleotides read TGTGCCAGCAGTGAATGGGGGGGGGAAGCTTTCTTT. Its translation is CASSEWGGEAFF. The chain employs TRBV6-1 and TRBJ1-1, with D possibly matching TRBD1 (5 bases). Germline lookup yields CDR1 MNHNS and CDR2 SASEGT. Trimming removed 2 bases from V and 8 bases from J, with 9 bases in between. This CDR3 contains 12 residues.

V gene TRBV5-1 combines with J gene TRBJ1-6; 7 nucleotides agree with TRBD1. V shed 4 bases and J 7 bases; nucleotides not matched to a gene: 14. CDR1 is SGHRS, CDR2 YFSETQ, per germline. CDR3 size: 17 residues. CDR3 protein: CASSPGSGGQINSPLHF. In DNA form, the CDR3 reads TGCGCCAGCAGCCCGGGATCCGGGGGACAGATAAATTCACCCCTCCACTTT.

This chain connects TRBV12-3 or TRBV12-4 to TRBJ1-5; a weak D match, TRBD1 (5 bases). The CDR3 has 13 residues. Trimming removed 6 bases from V and 7 bases from J, with 13 bases in between. The CDR3 sequence is CASSLAGVQPQHF. In DNA, the CDR3 is TGTGCCAGCAGCCTCGCGGGGGTCCAGCCCCAGCATTTT.

The V call is TRBV30, the J call TRBJ2-7; 7 positions match TRBD2. Germline V gives CDR1 GTSNPN, CDR2 SVGIG (reference sequence). The J segment lost 2 bases and the V segment lost 6 bases, leaving 7 bases of the junction unmatched. This CDR3 has 13 residues. CDR3 DNA: TGTGCCTGCCAACAAGCGGGAACCTACGAGCAGTACTTC. It encodes CACQQAGTYEQYF.

This clone was recorded only once. This chain uses TRBV14 with TRBJ2-3; either TRBD1 or TRBD2 may supply D (5 bases each). The length of the CDR3 is 15 residues. The V gene's germline CDR1 is SGHDN and CDR2 FVKESK. Trimming removed 2 bases from V and 8 bases from J, with 17 bases in between. The CDR3 sequence: CASSQFGTSRATQYF. CDR3 sequence (DNA): TGTGCCAGCAGCCAATTTGGGACCTCCCGGGCTACGCAGTATTTT.